Shown below are 14 T cell receptor beta chains from a single sample sequenced in a study of response to subunit inactivated influenza vaccine. TCRdb fed the RT-PCR reads into MiXCR, producing one record per CDR3 protein. The sample yields just over 300,000 distinct CDR3 sequences, approximately 20% seen once. The sequencing used PBMCs from blood, collected less than 22 months after vaccination. These receptors all come from a man aged 45 to 75 who received an inactivated influenza vaccine.

This chain links TRBV5-8 with TRBJ2-5; 10 bases agree with TRBD2. J gave up 5 bases and V 3 bases, and 4 bases lay outside the gene matches. The CDR3 has 14 amino acids. The germline V gene has CDR1 SGHTS and CDR2 YDEGEE. The chain's CDR3 is CASSSAGGLETQYF. The CDR3, as DNA: TGTGCCAGCAGCTCAGCGGGAGGGTTGGAGACCCAGTACTTC.

The chain carries TRBV6-1 and TRBJ2-1, with TRBD2 matching 7 bases. Losses at the gene ends were 4 bases for V and 6 bases for J; bases not matched to a gene: 3. The CDR3 contains 13 residues. Germline V lookup: CDR1 MNHNS, CDR2 SASEGT. The CDR3 reads CASSARGGNEQFF. CDR3 in DNA: TGTGCCAGCAGTGCACGCGGGGGCAATGAGCAGTTCTTC.

This clonotype was observed a handful of times. The genes are TRBV29-1 and TRBJ2-5; D gene ambiguous. The V gene lost 0 bases and the J gene lost 5 bases, with 13 bases spanning the gap. CDR3 size: 14 residues. CDR1 and CDR2 from the germline V gene are SQVTM and ANQGSEA. The CDR3 sequence: CSVEDLKSRETQYF. Written as DNA, the CDR3 is TGCAGCGTTGAAGATCTGAAAAGTCGGGAGACCCAGTACTTC.

The gene calls are TRBV20-1 and TRBJ2-5; D uncertain. CDR3 length: 17 amino acids. Per the germline V gene, CDR1 is DFQATT and CDR2 is SNEGSKA (reference sequence). V dropped 0 bases and J dropped 2 bases, with 19 bases sitting between them. DNA for the CDR3: TGCAGTGCTAGAGATGGTTTGCAGGCGAGATATCAAGAGACCCAGTACTTC. Its protein is CSARDGLQARYQETQYF.

This clonotype has more than one count but fewer than ten. The rearrangement uses TRBV2 and TRBJ1-2; D uncertain. The CDR3 loop spans 13 amino acids. V was clipped by 8 bases and J by 4 bases, with 14 bases between them. Germline values: CDR1 SNHLY, CDR2 FYNNEI. Here the CDR3 DNA reads TGTGCCAGCGGTAGAGAGGGTGTCTATGGCTACACCTTC. This sequence encodes CASGREGVYGYTF. Variable domain in full (rest from reference TRBV2 and TRBJ1-2): EPEVTQTPSHQVTQMGQEVILRCVPISNHLYFYWYRQILGQKVEFLVSFYNNEISEKSEIFDDQFSVERPDGSNFTLKIRSTKLEDSAMYFCASGREGVYGYTFGSGTRLTVV.

This chain links TRBV20-1 with TRBJ1-1, with D unclear. Germline CDR1 DFQATT, CDR2 SNEGSKA (reference sequence). V lost 4 bases, J lost 3 bases, and 9 bases lay in between. This CDR3 has 12 amino acids. CDR3 amino acids: CSATGRYTEAFF. The CDR3 coding sequence is TGCAGTGCTACGGGCAGGTACACTGAAGCTTTCTTT.

The gene calls are TRBV6-2 or TRBV6-3 and TRBJ1-1; D is unclear. Germline V CDR1 and CDR2: MNHEY, SVGEGT. Trimming stripped 6 bases from V and 2 bases from J, with 13 bases between. The CDR3 contains 14 residues. The CDR3 loop reads CASRPAGANTEAFF. The CDR3 bases are TGTGCCAGCAGGCCTGCGGGCGCAAACACTGAAGCTTTCTTT.

The chain combines TRBV5-1 with TRBJ2-1; the match to TRBD1 covers 7 bases. The CDR3 is made up of 14 amino acids. The germline V gene encodes CDR1 SGHRS and CDR2 YFSETQ. V shed 4 bases, J shed 6 bases, and the junction held 7 bases outside the gene matches. This CDR3 reads CASSPRQGGNEQFF. DNA of the CDR3: TGCGCCAGCAGCCCCAGACAGGGTGGCAATGAGCAGTTCTTC.

In its sample, this clonotype was seen a few times. The genes are TRBV4-1 and TRBJ1-2; D may be TRBD1 (6 bases). The CDR3 loop spans 14 amino acids. The germline V and J ends were trimmed by 3 bases and 7 bases, with 15 bases remaining between them. Per germline, CDR1 MGHRA and CDR2 YSYEKL. For the CDR3, the DNA is TGCGCCAGCAGCCAGGGCGTGGGGGCTCCTGGCTACACCTTC. Its translation: CASSQGVGAPGYTF.

There are many counts of this clonotype. This chain connects TRBV12-3 or TRBV12-4 to TRBJ1-2; D unresolved. This CDR3 spans 13 amino acids. Trimming shortened V by 3 bases and J by 4 bases, and 9 bases separated the two germline ends. The CDR3 sequence: CASSFSGRYGYTF. The CDR3, as DNA: TGTGCCAGCAGTTTTTCCGGGCGCTATGGCTACACCTTC.

The genes are TRBV5-4 and TRBJ2-3; D could derive from TRBD1 or TRBD2 (5 bases each). Germline V CDR1 and CDR2: SGHNT, YYREEE (reference sequence). V lost 2 bases to trimming and J lost 5 bases, with 15 bases between them. The CDR3 totals 15 residues. CDR3 sequence reads: CASSFPGALGDTQYF. The CDR3 DNA reads TGTGCCAGCAGCTTCCCCGGGGCCCTCGGAGATACGCAGTATTTT. The full variable domain, completed using reference TRBV5-4 and TRBJ2-3, is ETGVTQSPTHLIKTRGQQVTLRCSSQSGHNTVSWYQQALGQGPQFIFQYYREEENGRGNFPPRFSGLQFPNYSSELNVNALELDDSALYLCASSFPGALGDTQYFGPGTRLTVL.

This clonotype was seen more than once but under ten times. The V gene is TRBV9, the J gene TRBJ1-1, with D perhaps matching TRBD1 (5 bases). Trimming left V 2 bases short and J 0 bases short, with 11 bases between. This CDR3 has 15 amino acids. Looked up from germline, CDR1 is SGDLS and CDR2 is YYNGEE. The CDR3 nucleotides read TGTGCCAGCAGCGTGGCAGGGCCCATGAACACTGAAGCTTTCTTT. It encodes CASSVAGPMNTEAFF. Full variable domain (missing parts from reference TRBV9 and TRBJ1-1): DSGVTQTPKHLITATGQRVTLRCSPRSGDLSVYWYQQSLDQGLQFLIQYYNGEERAKGNILERFSAQQFPDLHSELNLSSLELGDSALYFCASSVAGPMNTEAFFGQGTRLTVV.

This chain connects TRBV12-3 or TRBV12-4 to TRBJ1-1; tentatively, D is TRBD1 (5 bases). Trimming took 2 bases from V and 6 from J, leaving 10 bases between them. CDR3 length: 13 amino acids. CDR3 bases: TGTGCCAGCAGTTTATTACAGGCTTCTGAAGCTTTCTTT. Residues: CASSLLQASEAFF.

V and J are TRBV18 and TRBJ2-7, with D unclear. The CDR3 runs 15 residues. V was cut by 2 bases and J by 2 bases, with 13 bases left in between. Germline V gene sequence: CDR1 KGHSH, CDR2 LQKENI. DNA for the CDR3: TGTGCCAGCTCACCAACTATGGCCCCGACCTACGAGCAGTACTTC. This sequence encodes CASSPTMAPTYEQYF.